These 7 T cell receptor beta chains originate from one sample sequenced in a study of breast tumors, draining lymph nodes, adjacent tissues listed by TCRdb under 2016. The library was prepared using multiplex PCR. The instrument was an Illumina HiSeq 2000. TCRdb reprocessed the public reads (quality trimming at Q25 with fastp, clone calling with MiXCR) and kept in-frame beta chains. Entries are consolidated by CDR3 protein sequence, retaining the most common genes and DNA. For this sample the table gives roughly 260,000 distinct CDR3 sequences, of which over 30% were detected only once. The ten largest clonotypes hold about 1.2% of the sample. Lymph node samples came from the axillary draining lymph nodes of breast cancer patients. Sequencing was carried out using axillary lymph node tissue. The receptor source for this set is a female donor with breast cancer. Some clones in this sample may be carry-over from other donors' samples.

The CDR3 nucleotides are TGTGCCAGCAGCGTAGTTGGGGTGGGGACCCAGTACTTC. Protein sequence: CASSVVGVGTQYF. The J gene is TRBJ2-5, the V gene TRBV9; no clear D gene. The V gene lost 0 bases and the J gene lost 7 bases, with 10 bases spanning the gap. The CDR3 has 13 residues. CDR1 is SGDLS, CDR2 YYNGEE, per germline.

The chain carries TRBV11-3 and TRBJ2-1; D might be TRBD1 (6 bases). With 6 bases removed from V and 9 bases from J, the gap between germline ends came to 18 bases. From germline, CDR1 is SGHNT and CDR2 YENEEA. The CDR3 extends over 14 amino acids. CDR3 sequence reads: CASRHTGPRAEQFF. DNA of the CDR3: TGTGCCAGCAGACATACAGGGCCTCGTGCTGAGCAGTTCTTC.

This chain links TRBV2 with TRBJ2-5; weak D call: TRBD1 (5 bases). In germline, CDR1 is SNHLY, CDR2 FYNNEI. The germline V and J ends were trimmed by 9 bases and 5 bases, with 13 bases remaining between them. The CDR3 sequence is 12 residues long. The CDR3 DNA reads TGTGCCAGGAGAGGCAGGGTGGAGACCCAGTACTTC. It yields the protein CARRGRVETQYF.

To note about this clonotype: The germline gene is not matched at one end of the junction; a read error may be the cause. The chain uses TRBV19 and TRBJ2-1; D is unresolved. The CDR3 runs 13 residues. Germline-derived CDR1 and CDR2 are LNHDA and SQIVND (reference sequence). Here the CDR3 DNA reads TGTGCCAGTAGTATACGATCCTTCAATGAGCAGTTCTTC. Translated, it gives CASSIRSFNEQFF.

This clonotype was observed at least ten times. The V call is TRBV12-3 or TRBV12-4, the J call TRBJ2-5, with 11 bases that match TRBD2. With V trimmed by 2 bases and J by 7 bases, 6 bases remained unmatched. This CDR3 contains 15 residues. The CDR3 sequence is CASSLLVLAGGTQYF. CDR3 DNA: TGTGCCAGCAGTTTATTAGTCCTAGCGGGAGGGACCCAGTACTTC.

This clonotype was observed at least ten times. The rearrangement links TRBV5-4 to TRBJ1-2; the D is unclear. Trimming stripped 0 bases from V and 0 bases from J, with 9 bases between. Germline V gene data show CDR1 as SGHNT and CDR2 as YYREEE (reference sequence). The CDR3 has 15 residues. The DNA for the CDR3 is TGTGCCAGCAGCTTGGGGAGTTCCACTAACTATGGCTACACCTTC. Its translation is CASSLGSSTNYGYTF. The whole variable domain, filled in from reference TRBV5-4 and TRBJ1-2, reads ETGVTQSPTHLIKTRGQQVTLRCSSQSGHNTVSWYQQALGQGPQFIFQYYREEENGRGNFPPRFSGLQFPNYSSELNVNALELDDSALYLCASSLGSSTNYGYTFGSGTRLTVV.

About this clonotype: At one boundary the junction diverges from the germline segment, which might be a read error. The chain carries TRBV7-9 and TRBJ1-2; TRBD1 might be the D (5 bases). The CDR3 is 10 amino acids. Per the germline V gene, CDR1 is SEHNR and CDR2 is FQNEAQ (reference sequence). The CDR3 nucleotides are TGTGTCAGCAGCGAAAGGGGCTACACCTTT. It encodes CVSSERGYTF.